This T cell receptor beta chain was captured in a study of follicular helper T cells after annual influenza vaccination. Described time point: 2013-2014 season, 7 days after vaccination. Before and after seasonal inactivated influenza vaccination, adults gave blood for sorting CD4 subsets for sequencing. Blood volume per time point ranged from about 40 to 100 mL. As to this clone: Antigen unknown.

This table comes from immunoSEQ multiplex PCR, and its TCRdb copy is limited to in-frame clones, with some not included. The data contain 7,500 to 9,500 clones, over 80% of them singletons. The CDR3 length is 14 residues. Germline V gene data show CDR1 as SNHLY and CDR2 as FYNNEI. V was cut by 10 bases and J by 9 bases, with 22 bases left in between. Findings of the study overall: Day 7 ICOS+CD38+ clones later appeared mostly in ICOS-CD38- cTfh.

The sequence was obtained from an adult who received the influenza vaccine. Sample: CXCR5+ CD38- circulating T follicular helper cells from blood, taken 7 days after influenza vaccination. Sample subset: circulating Tfh, non-naive CD4+CXCR5+PD-1+ (ICOS+CD38+ or ICOS-CD38-). The chain links TRBV2 to TRBJ2-4; the D gene could be TRBD1 or TRBD2 (7 bases each). DNA for the CDR3: TGTGCCAACTCAAGTCCAGGGGGGGAGGGCATTCAGTACTTC. It translates to CANSSPGGEGIQYF.